A selection of T cell receptor beta chains follows, all from one sample in a study of high-grade serous ovarian cancer treatment subgroups. Generated by immunoSEQ multiplex PCR, the TCRdb table keeps only in-frame clones and is missing some. The sample records nearly 15,000 clones, about 86% being singletons. Sequencing input: tumor tissue. These receptors all come from a human donor with high-grade serous ovarian cancer. Each CDR3 is given with its conserved first and last residue.

CDR3 protein: CASSISPTANIQYF
J gene: TRBJ2-4
V gene: TRBV19

CDR3 protein: CASSWGLEQRTDTQYF
J gene: TRBJ2-3
V gene: TRBV5-6

CDR3 protein: CASSAATGNTEAFF
J gene: TRBJ1-1
V gene: TRBV5-1

CDR3 protein: CASSLGGTFRETQYF
J gene: TRBJ2-5
V gene: TRBV5-1

CDR3 protein: CASSSGAAVPYEQYF
J gene: TRBJ2-7
V gene: TRBV11-2

CDR3 protein: CASSQIAGTNQETQYF
J gene: TRBJ2-5
V gene: TRBV5-1

CDR3 protein: CASSVGISGGAGYNEQFF
J gene: TRBJ2-1
V gene: TRBV9

CDR3 protein: CASSFKTGGNQPQHF
J gene: TRBJ1-5
V gene: TRBV7-2

CDR3 protein: CASSLRQATEAFF
J gene: TRBJ1-1
V gene: TRBV4-3

CDR3 protein: CASSLDETQYF
J gene: TRBJ2-5
V gene: TRBV19

CDR3 protein: CASWSNTEAFF
J gene: TRBJ1-1
V gene: TRBV7-9

CDR3 protein: CASSLWEGEQYF
J gene: TRBJ2-7
V gene: TRBV7-9

CDR3 protein: CASSQEDGGRDTDTQYF
J gene: TRBJ2-3
V gene: TRBV4-3

CDR3 protein: CASSQARGLGNTEAFF
J gene: TRBJ1-1
V gene: TRBV18

CDR3 protein: CASTPRPGILHEQYF
J gene: TRBJ2-7
V gene: TRBV28

CDR3 protein: CASSRQPFGNQPQHF
J gene: TRBJ1-5
V gene: TRBV6-5

CDR3 protein: CASSSVRGRNEQYF
J gene: TRBJ2-7
V gene: TRBV11-2

CDR3 protein: CASSSRTLDQPQHF
J gene: TRBJ1-5
V gene: TRBV5-8

CDR3 protein: CASSPTGGTGGRETQYF
J gene: TRBJ2-5
V gene: TRBV9

CDR3 protein: CASSFHNTGELFF
J gene: TRBJ2-2
V gene: TRBV19

CDR3 protein: CASSSAWDDYEQYF
J gene: TRBJ2-7
V gene: TRBV4-3

CDR3 protein: CASSLGGSWAGNTIYF
J gene: TRBJ1-3
V gene: TRBV5-6

CDR3 protein: CASSLVVGTRTSETQYF
J gene: TRBJ2-5
V gene: TRBV7-9